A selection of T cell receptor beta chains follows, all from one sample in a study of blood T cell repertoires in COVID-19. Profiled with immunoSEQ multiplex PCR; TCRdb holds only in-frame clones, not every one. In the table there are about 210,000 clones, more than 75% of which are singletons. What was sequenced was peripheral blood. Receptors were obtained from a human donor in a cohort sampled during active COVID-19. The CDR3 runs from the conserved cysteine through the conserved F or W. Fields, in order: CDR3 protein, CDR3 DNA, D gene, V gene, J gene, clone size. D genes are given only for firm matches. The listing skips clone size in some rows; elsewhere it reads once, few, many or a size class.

CDR3aa: CASSYGGNPRNEQFF
CDR3nt: TGTGCCAGCAGTTATGGCGGGAACCCTAGGAATGAGCAGTTCTTC
d_gene: -
v_gene: TRBV6-5
j_gene: TRBJ2-1
abundance: -

CDR3aa: CASSLGITDTQYF
CDR3nt: TGTGCCAGCAGCCTCGGGATCACAGATACGCAGTATTTT
d_gene: -
v_gene: TRBV7-2
j_gene: TRBJ2-3
abundance: -

CDR3aa: CASSLGTRPFNEQFF
CDR3nt: TGTGCCAGCAGCTTAGGGACTAGACCATTCAATGAGCAGTTCTTC
d_gene: -
v_gene: TRBV13
j_gene: TRBJ2-1
abundance: -

CDR3aa: CASSQDKHRGSGANVLTF
CDR3nt: TGCGCCAGCAGCCAAGATAAGCACAGGGGCTCTGGGGCCAACGTCCTGACTTTC
d_gene: TRBD1
v_gene: TRBV4-1
j_gene: TRBJ2-6
abundance: -

CDR3aa: CASLQAGGPSSYNEQFF
CDR3nt: TGTGCCAGCCTACAAGCGGGAGGCCCGAGCTCCTACAATGAGCAGTTCTTC
d_gene: TRBD2
v_gene: TRBV28
j_gene: TRBJ2-1
abundance: -

CDR3aa: CASSTLDYEQYF
CDR3nt: TGTGCCAGTAGTACACTAGATTACGAGCAGTACTTC
d_gene: -
v_gene: TRBV19
j_gene: TRBJ2-7
abundance: -

CDR3aa: CAWSYEATRYYEQYF
CDR3nt: TGTGCCTGGAGTTACGAGGCCACTCGATATTACGAGCAGTACTTC
d_gene: -
v_gene: TRBV30
j_gene: TRBJ2-7
abundance: -

CDR3aa: CASSPGGGQPQHF
CDR3nt: TGTGCCAGCTCACCAGGGGGCGGCCAGCCCCAGCATTTT
d_gene: -
v_gene: TRBV18
j_gene: TRBJ1-5
abundance: -

CDR3aa: CASRLGQGNSPLHF
CDR3nt: TGTGCCAGCAGACTCGGACAGGGTAACTCACCCCTCCACTTT
d_gene: TRBD1
v_gene: TRBV27
j_gene: TRBJ1-6
abundance: many

CDR3aa: CASTRQSELTF
CDR3nt: TGTGCCAGCACCCGTCAGTCAGAACTGACTTTC
d_gene: -
v_gene: TRBV6-6
j_gene: TRBJ2-6
abundance: -

CDR3aa: CATSRVRSAYNEQFF
CDR3nt: TGTGCCACCAGCAGAGTGCGGTCAGCTTACAATGAGCAGTTCTTC
d_gene: -
v_gene: TRBV15
j_gene: TRBJ2-1
abundance: -

CDR3aa: CASSRDRSLTEAFF
CDR3nt: TGTGCCAGCAGTCGGGACAGATCCTTAACTGAAGCTTTCTTT
d_gene: TRBD1
v_gene: TRBV27
j_gene: TRBJ1-1
abundance: few

CDR3aa: CASRYRDRERFWDTEAFF
CDR3nt: TGTGCCAGCAGGTACAGGGACAGGGAACGGTTCTGGGACACTGAAGCTTTCTTT
d_gene: TRBD1
v_gene: TRBV13
j_gene: TRBJ1-1
abundance: -

CDR3aa: CASSQGFDTDNQPQHF
CDR3nt: TGTGCCAGCAGCCAAGGATTCGACACAGACAATCAGCCCCAGCATTTT
d_gene: -
v_gene: TRBV3-1/TRBV3-2
j_gene: TRBJ1-5
abundance: -

CDR3aa: CASRPPGAGRRDTQYF
CDR3nt: TGTGCCAGTAGGCCCCCGGGAGCGGGAAGGAGAGATACGCAGTATTTT
d_gene: TRBD2
v_gene: TRBV19
j_gene: TRBJ2-3
abundance: -

CDR3aa: CAISTSEGGELFF
CDR3nt: TGTGCCATCAGTACTAGCGAAGGCGGGGAGCTGTTTTTT
d_gene: TRBD2
v_gene: TRBV10-3
j_gene: TRBJ2-2
abundance: -

CDR3aa: CSVAVTSGRFDEQYF
CDR3nt: TGCAGCGTTGCCGTTACGAGCGGGAGGTTCGACGAGCAGTACTTC
d_gene: TRBD2
v_gene: TRBV29-1
j_gene: TRBJ2-7
abundance: -

CDR3aa: CASSVPQGGNEKLFF
CDR3nt: TGTGCCAGCAGTGTGCCCCAGGGAGGTAATGAAAAACTGTTTTTT
d_gene: -
v_gene: TRBV25-1
j_gene: TRBJ1-4
abundance: -

CDR3aa: CASSISSGGGYTF
CDR3nt: TGTGCCAGTAGTATCTCGTCAGGTGGCGGCTACACCTTC
d_gene: -
v_gene: TRBV19
j_gene: TRBJ1-2
abundance: once

CDR3aa: CASSTGQAEDTQYF
CDR3nt: TGTGCCAGTAGTACCGGACAGGCGGAAGATACGCAGTATTTT
d_gene: TRBD1
v_gene: TRBV19
j_gene: TRBJ2-3
abundance: -

CDR3aa: CASSLGSRAGGGYTF
CDR3nt: TGTGCCAGCAGCTTAGGTTCGAGGGCCGGTGGGGGCTACACCTTC
d_gene: -
v_gene: TRBV7-9
j_gene: TRBJ1-2
abundance: -

CDR3aa: CASRSPRASGRMYNEQFF
CDR3nt: TGTGCCAGCAGAAGTCCACGGGCTAGCGGGAGGATGTACAATGAGCAGTTCTTC
d_gene: TRBD2
v_gene: TRBV27
j_gene: TRBJ2-1
abundance: -

CDR3aa: CASSERLYSNEKLFF
CDR3nt: TGTGCCAGCAGTGAAAGATTGTACTCTAATGAAAAACTGTTTTTT
d_gene: -
v_gene: TRBV6-1
j_gene: TRBJ1-4
abundance: -

CDR3aa: CAISIDRGPYEQYF
CDR3nt: TGTGCCATCAGCATAGACAGAGGCCCCTACGAGCAGTACTTC
d_gene: -
v_gene: TRBV10-3
j_gene: TRBJ2-7
abundance: -

CDR3aa: CASSREAANTEAFF
CDR3nt: TGTGCCAGCAGCCGGGAGGCAGCGAACACTGAAGCTTTCTTT
d_gene: -
v_gene: TRBV4-2
j_gene: TRBJ1-1
abundance: -

CDR3aa: CASTPSGRSSYEQYF
CDR3nt: TGTGCCAGTACCCCTAGCGGGAGGAGCTCCTACGAGCAGTACTTC
d_gene: TRBD2
v_gene: TRBV19
j_gene: TRBJ2-7
abundance: -

CDR3aa: CASSSPRGSYHEQYF
CDR3nt: TGTGCCAGCAGCTCGCCCCGGGGTAGTTACCACGAGCAGTACTTC
d_gene: -
v_gene: TRBV7-2
j_gene: TRBJ2-7
abundance: once

CDR3aa: CASTPLTGEETQYF
CDR3nt: TGTGCCAGCACACCACTGACAGGGGAAGAGACCCAGTACTTC
d_gene: TRBD1
v_gene: TRBV7-6
j_gene: TRBJ2-5
abundance: -

CDR3aa: CASSSGLAGNNEQFF
CDR3nt: TGTGCCAGCAGTTCGGGACTAGCGGGAAACAATGAGCAGTTCTTC
d_gene: TRBD2
v_gene: TRBV28
j_gene: TRBJ2-1
abundance: -

CDR3aa: CSVGVEGTGRGGYTF
CDR3nt: TGCAGCGTTGGGGTTGAAGGGACAGGGAGGGGTGGCTACACCTTC
d_gene: TRBD1
v_gene: TRBV29-1
j_gene: TRBJ1-2
abundance: -

CDR3aa: CASSFVTPLSEQYF
CDR3nt: TGTGCCAGCAGTTTTGTGACTCCTCTTTCCGAGCAGTACTTC
d_gene: -
v_gene: TRBV28
j_gene: TRBJ2-7
abundance: -

CDR3aa: CASSMGLGGELFF
CDR3nt: TGTGCCAGTAGTATGGGACTTGGCGGGGAGCTGTTTTTT
d_gene: -
v_gene: TRBV19
j_gene: TRBJ2-2
abundance: -

CDR3aa: CASSQEDPPTSGEETQYF
CDR3nt: TGTGCCAGCAGCCAAGAAGACCCTCCGACTAGCGGGGAAGAGACCCAGTACTTC
d_gene: TRBD2
v_gene: TRBV4-2
j_gene: TRBJ2-5
abundance: -

CDR3aa: CASSATSARGSGEQFF
CDR3nt: TGTGCCAGCAGCGCCACTAGCGCTCGAGGTTCGGGGGAGCAGTTCTTC
d_gene: TRBD2
v_gene: TRBV14
j_gene: TRBJ2-1
abundance: -

CDR3aa: CASSVQGATNEKLFF
CDR3nt: TGTGCCAGCAGCGTACAGGGCGCAACTAATGAAAAACTGTTTTTT
d_gene: -
v_gene: TRBV11-1
j_gene: TRBJ1-4
abundance: -

CDR3aa: CASSLPNVDRQDGYTF
CDR3nt: TGTGCCAGCAGTTTACCCAACGTCGACAGGCAGGATGGCTACACCTTC
d_gene: -
v_gene: TRBV28
j_gene: TRBJ1-2
abundance: -

CDR3aa: CASSVALSEQFF
CDR3nt: TGTGCCAGCAGCGTAGCTCTTAGTGAGCAGTTCTTC
d_gene: -
v_gene: TRBV9
j_gene: TRBJ2-1
abundance: once

CDR3aa: CASSLEHITDTQYF
CDR3nt: TGTGCCAGCAGCTTGGAGCATATCACAGATACGCAGTATTTT
d_gene: -
v_gene: TRBV5-5
j_gene: TRBJ2-3
abundance: -

CDR3aa: CASSFPGQGTGELFF
CDR3nt: TGTGCCAGCAGTTTCCCGGGACAGGGCACCGGGGAGCTGTTTTTT
d_gene: TRBD1
v_gene: TRBV6-6
j_gene: TRBJ2-2
abundance: -

CDR3aa: CASSRPTGTGESTDTQYF
CDR3nt: TGTGCCAGCAGTCGCCCGACCGGGACAGGGGAGAGCACAGATACGCAGTATTTT
d_gene: TRBD1
v_gene: TRBV28
j_gene: TRBJ2-3
abundance: few

CDR3aa: CASSTLGGGAFF
CDR3nt: TGTGCCAGCAGCACCCTCGGGGGGGGAGCTTTCTTT
d_gene: -
v_gene: TRBV9
j_gene: TRBJ1-1
abundance: -

CDR3aa: CASSLGGGYHEQYF
CDR3nt: TGCGCCAGCAGCTTGGGAGGGGGCTATCACGAGCAGTACTTC
d_gene: TRBD1
v_gene: TRBV5-1
j_gene: TRBJ2-7
abundance: -

CDR3aa: CASSSPGQNYGYTF
CDR3nt: TGTGCCAGCAGTTCTCCGGGACAGAACTATGGCTACACCTTC
d_gene: TRBD1
v_gene: TRBV28
j_gene: TRBJ1-2
abundance: -

CDR3aa: CASSPDVRTGKETQYF
CDR3nt: TGCGCCAGCAGCCCCGATGTCCGGACAGGTAAAGAGACCCAGTACTTC
d_gene: TRBD1
v_gene: TRBV4-1
j_gene: TRBJ2-5
abundance: -

CDR3aa: CAGARPSAYNEQFF
CDR3nt: TGTGCCGGGGCCAGGCCTAGCGCCTACAATGAGCAGTTCTTC
d_gene: -
v_gene: TRBV6-5
j_gene: TRBJ2-1
abundance: -

CDR3aa: CASSYDRVGQPQHF
CDR3nt: TGTGCCAGCAGTTACGACAGGGTCGGGCAGCCCCAGCATTTT
d_gene: TRBD1
v_gene: TRBV6-5
j_gene: TRBJ1-5
abundance: -